The 21 T cell receptor beta chains below were found in one sample sequenced in a study of CD8 T cells in ankylosing spondylitis. No cognate antigen is known for these TCRs. MiXCR, applied by TCRdb to the 5' RACE reads, yields one record per CDR3 protein. This sample carries fewer than 250,000 distinct CDR3 sequences, around 19% of them seen once, and the ten largest clones take approximately 40%. Study results and limitations: There was a TCR beta motif, made of several highly homologous variants, that appeared characteristic of ankylosing spondylitis blood.

Sequences were obtained from blood, either unsorted or a sorted T cell fraction (not recorded which). Receptor source: a male donor with ankylosing spondylitis.

The chain uses TRBV6-4 and TRBJ2-1; 8 bases line up with TRBD2. V lost 2 bases to trimming and J lost 8 bases; unmatched junction nucleotides: 11. The CDR3 is 16 residues long. Germline CDR1 reads MRHNA; CDR2 reads SNTAGT. CDR3 sequence (DNA): TGTGCCAGCAGTGACACCTATGGCGGGAGGCTTCATGAGCAGTTCTTC. The encoded protein is CASSDTYGGRLHEQFF.

The chain is built from TRBV30 and TRBJ2-1; TRBD1 agrees at 7 bases. Germline CDR1 reads GTSNPN; CDR2 reads SVGIG (reference sequence). J lost 0 bases, V lost 5 bases, and 4 bases had no gene match. This CDR3 has 14 amino acids. The CDR3 loop reads CAWGGQSSYNEQFF. The CDR3 DNA is TGTGCCTGGGGGGGACAGAGCTCCTACAATGAGCAGTTCTTC.

The V and J genes are TRBV30 and TRBJ1-3, with D tentatively TRBD1 (5 bases). The ends were cut back, 6 bases at V and 2 bases at J, with 14 bases in the middle. From germline, CDR1 is GTSNPN and CDR2 SVGIG (reference sequence). This CDR3 is 14 amino acids long. The CDR3 region has the DNA TGTGCCTGCGCCCCCCAGGGACCTGGAAACACCATATATTTT. Its protein is CACAPQGPGNTIYF.

This clonotype was observed a handful of times. V is TRBV20-1 and J is TRBJ1-6, with 9 bases that match TRBD1. The germline CDR1 and CDR2 sequences are DFQATT and SNEGSKA (reference sequence). The ends lost 0 bases at V and 15 bases at J; junction bases unmatched: 6. The CDR3 loop spans 13 amino acids. As DNA, the CDR3 is TGCAGTGCTAGAGAGGGACAGGGAAGTCACCTCCACTTT. Protein sequence: CSAREGQGSHLHF.

This clonotype showed up just a few times. This chain joins TRBV12-3 or TRBV12-4 and TRBJ1-4, with D perhaps TRBD1 (5 bases). V dropped 8 bases and J dropped 7 bases, with 17 bases sitting between them. The CDR3 is 14 amino acids. The CDR3 loop reads CASLGTGSSEKLFF. CDR3 DNA sequence: TGTGCCAGCCTAGGGACTGGTAGTAGTGAAAAACTGTTTTTT.

This clonotype has ten or more counts. This rearrangement joins TRBV6-4 to TRBJ1-5; the match to TRBD1 covers 7 bases. Germline values: CDR1 MRHNA, CDR2 SNTAGT. V was clipped by 0 bases and J by 9 bases; unmatched bases: 17. The CDR3 runs to 18 residues. The DNA of the CDR3 is TGTGCCAGCAGTGACTCGATATCAAGGGCCAGGGGGGATCGGCCCCAGCATTTT. Its protein product is CASSDSISRARGDRPQHF.

This clonotype was counted between two and nine times. The rearrangement links TRBV28 to TRBJ2-3; the match to TRBD1 covers 11 bases. The CDR3 spans 15 residues. V lost 3 bases to trimming and J lost 5 bases; unmatched junction nucleotides: 4. Germline CDR1 reads MDHEN; CDR2 reads SYDVKM. CDR3 protein: CASSLEGQGVDTQYF. The CDR3 DNA is TGTGCCAGCAGTTTGGAGGGACAGGGGGTAGATACGCAGTATTTT. The whole variable domain, filled in from reference TRBV28 and TRBJ2-3, reads DVKVTQSSRYLVKRTGEKVFLECVQDMDHENMFWYRQDPGLGLRLIYFSYDVKMKEKGDIPEGYSVSREKKERFSLILESASTNQTSMYLCASSLEGQGVDTQYFGPGTRLTVL.

The chain is built from TRBV9 and TRBJ2-3; TRBD1 might be the D (5 bases). Per the germline V gene, CDR1 is SGDLS and CDR2 is YYNGEE. The CDR3 runs 16 residues. Trimming cost V 0 bases and J 1 base, with 12 bases left between them. The CDR3 nucleotides are TGTGCCAGCAGCGTAGAGCAGGGTGTGGGCACAGATACGCAGTATTTT. It encodes CASSVEQGVGTDTQYF.

The CDR3 DNA reads TGCGCCAGCATCCTCCTGACCATCTCTGGAAACACCATATATTTT. As protein: CASILLTISGNTIYF. The chain carries TRBV5-1 and TRBJ1-3; no clear D. The germline V gene has CDR1 SGHRS and CDR2 YFSETQ. The CDR3 has 15 residues. V was pared by 6 bases and J by 0 bases, with 13 bases between.

The V call is TRBV7-9, the J call TRBJ1-1; D perhaps matches TRBD1 (5 bases). This CDR3 region has 14 residues. Germline V gene sequence: CDR1 SEHNR, CDR2 FQNEAQ (reference sequence). With 8 bases removed from V and 4 bases from J, the gap between germline ends came to 17 bases. The CDR3 protein is CASEGLSGITEAFF. Written as DNA, the CDR3 is TGTGCCAGCGAGGGTTTGTCAGGGATCACTGAAGCTTTCTTT.

The V and J genes are TRBV11-2 and TRBJ2-7, with 8 bases aligning to TRBD1. Trimming took 5 bases from V and 1 from J; bases not matched to a gene: 7. The CDR3 runs 15 residues. From germline, CDR1 is SGHAT and CDR2 FQNNGV. The CDR3 DNA is TGTGCCAGCAGCGATCAACAGGGGGGTTCCTACGAGCAGTACTTC. This gives the protein CASSDQQGGSYEQYF.

The chain uses TRBV6-6 and TRBJ2-7; D remains unclear. V shed 8 bases and J shed 2 bases, with 13 bases lying between them. From germline, CDR1 is MNHNY and CDR2 SVGAGI (reference sequence). The CDR3 length is 13 residues. The CDR3 DNA reads TGTGCCAGCCTTCGGCTAGTGGCCTACGAGCAGTACTTC. Its protein product is CASLRLVAYEQYF.

This clonotype occurred a few times. This chain links TRBV13 with TRBJ2-2, with a tentative D call TRBD2 (5 bases). Between the trimmed V and J ends, which lost 1 base and 0 bases, there was a span of 9 bases. CDR1 and CDR2 (germline): PRHDT, FYEKMQ (reference sequence). CDR3 length: 16 residues. CDR3 residues: CASSLVASPNTGELFF. CDR3 DNA: TGTGCCAGCAGCTTAGTAGCGAGCCCGAACACCGGGGAGCTGTTTTTT.

The sample holds a few counts of this clonotype. The J gene is TRBJ2-7, the V gene TRBV10-3, with D unresolved. V was trimmed by 6 bases and J by 3 bases, leaving 9 bases between them. Germline loops: CDR1 ENHRY, CDR2 SYGVKD. CDR3 length: 12 residues. The CDR3 loop is CAIRDGYYEQYF. DNA for the CDR3: TGTGCCATCAGAGACGGATACTACGAGCAGTACTTC.

The CDR3 region has the DNA TGCGCCAGCAGCCAGGGACCTAGCGGGAGCTCTTACAATGAGCAGTTCTTC. It translates to CASSQGPSGSSYNEQFF. The rearrangement joins TRBV4-3 to TRBJ2-1; 10 nucleotides line up with TRBD2. V shed 3 bases and J 4 bases; nucleotides not matched to a gene: 9. This CDR3 has 17 residues. CDR1 LGHNA and CDR2 YSLEER come from the germline V gene.

There are a few counts of this clonotype. The chain couples TRBV9 to TRBJ1-4, with D perhaps matching TRBD1 (5 bases). V was cut by 0 bases and J by 3 bases, with 9 bases left in between. CDR1 and CDR2 (germline): SGDLS, YYNGEE. The CDR3 contains 15 residues. The CDR3 nucleotides are TGTGCCAGCAGCGTAGGTGGGGGTTCTAATGAAAAACTGTTTTTT. It specifies CASSVGGGSNEKLFF.

This clonotype was seen a few times. The chain recombines TRBV14 with TRBJ2-7; D not resolved. This CDR3 region has 12 residues. CDR1 SGHDN and CDR2 FVKESK come from the germline V gene. V lost 6 bases and J 4 bases, leaving 10 bases between the germline ends. Here the CDR3 reads CASSPGLYEQYF. As DNA, the CDR3 is TGTGCCAGCAGTCCCGGGTTGTACGAGCAGTACTTC.

This rearrangement joins TRBV5-6 to TRBJ2-3, with 9 bases fitting TRBD2. CDR1 is SGHDT and CDR2 is YYEEEE in the germline V gene. Trimming removed 4 bases from V and 1 base from J; junction bases left unmatched: 4. There are 15 residues in the CDR3. CDR3 region: CASSPTSGGTDTQYF. CDR3 sequence (DNA): TGTGCCAGCAGCCCGACTAGCGGCGGCACAGATACGCAGTATTTT.

The rearrangement uses TRBV25-1 and TRBJ2-3; no reliable D call. The CDR3 has 15 amino acids. V was cut by 2 bases and J by 6 bases, with 15 bases left in between. In germline, CDR1 is MGHDK, CDR2 SYGVNS. CDR3 loop: CASSEEEEGSDTQYF. CDR3 nucleotides: TGTGCCAGCAGTGAAGAAGAGGAAGGGTCGGATACGCAGTATTTT.

The chain employs TRBV11-2 and TRBJ2-1; D tentatively fits TRBD1 or TRBD2 (5 bases each). CDR1 is SGHAT and CDR2 is FQNNGV in the germline V gene. The CDR3 extends over 16 amino acids. The V end lost 1 base, the J end lost 5 bases, and 15 bases lay between the germline ends. In nucleotides, the CDR3 is TGTGCCAGCAGCTTAGTGGGGGAACGTTTCGACAATGAGCAGTTCTTC. It encodes CASSLVGERFDNEQFF.

The sample holds one count of this clonotype. The rearrangement joins TRBV14 to TRBJ1-2, with a weak D call TRBD1 (5 bases). The CDR3 length is 17 residues. The germline V and J ends were trimmed by 4 bases and 3 bases, with 21 bases remaining between them. Germline-derived CDR1 and CDR2 are SGHDN and FVKESK. The CDR3 sequence is CASSPHPSVDTHYGYTF. CDR3 DNA sequence: TGTGCCAGCAGCCCACACCCCTCAGTGGACACTCACTATGGCTACACCTTC.